The rows below give T cell receptor beta chains drawn from one sample of a study of early T cells in non-severe SARS-CoV-2 infection. TCRdb reanalysed the 5' RACE reads using MiXCR and keeps one entry per CDR3 protein. The sample holds over 55,000 distinct CDR3 sequences; around 13% are singletons and the top ten take approximately 2.9%. The source material was whole blood. The receptors shown here come from an adult who was a healthcare worker with PCR-confirmed SARS-CoV-2 infection or an uninfected control (not recorded which). The CDR3 runs from the conserved cysteine through the conserved F or W. Each record gives: V gene, J gene, clone size, D gene, CDR3 DNA, CDR3 protein. D genes are given only for firm matches. For some rows the clone size is stated as once, few or many, or as a class when expanded; others skip it.

v_gene: TRBV3-1; j_gene: TRBJ2-7; abundance: many; d_gene: TRBD2; CDR3nt: TGTGCCAGCAGCGTAGCGGGGGGAGTCGACGAGCAGTACTTC; CDR3aa: CASSVAGGVDEQYF
v_gene: TRBV6-6; j_gene: TRBJ2-1; abundance: many; d_gene: TRBD2; CDR3nt: TGTGCCAGCAGTTACTCCTCGCGGGGGGGCCCCAATGAGCAGTTCTTC; CDR3aa: CASSYSSRGGPNEQFF
v_gene: TRBV10-1; j_gene: TRBJ2-1; abundance: many; d_gene: .; CDR3nt: TGCGCCAGCAGTGACGCTGGACCCCAAGAGCAGTTCTTC; CDR3aa: CASSDAGPQEQFF
v_gene: TRBV19; j_gene: TRBJ2-7; abundance: many; d_gene: TRBD1; CDR3nt: TGTGCCAGTAGTAGAGGGACAGGGGGGTCCTACGAGCAGTACTTC; CDR3aa: CASSRGTGGSYEQYF
v_gene: TRBV7-2; j_gene: TRBJ2-5; abundance: many; d_gene: .; CDR3nt: TGTGCCAGCAGCCATTTCTTGAGGGGCAGGTTCCAAGAGACCCAGTACTTC; CDR3aa: CASSHFLRGRFQETQYF
v_gene: TRBV7-6; j_gene: TRBJ2-5; abundance: few; d_gene: .; CDR3nt: TGTGCCAGCAGCTTAGGCGCCACGAACACCGAGACCCAGTACTTC; CDR3aa: CASSLGATNTETQYF
v_gene: TRBV29-1; j_gene: TRBJ2-1; abundance: few; d_gene: .; CDR3nt: TGCAGCGTTGAAGGTAGCGCCAGCTCCTACAATGAGCAGTTCTTC; CDR3aa: CSVEGSASSYNEQFF
v_gene: TRBV10-2; j_gene: TRBJ2-7; abundance: .; d_gene: .; CDR3nt: TGCGCCAGCAGTGGGACATCCAGCTCCTACGAGCAGTACTTC; CDR3aa: CASSGTSSSYEQYF
v_gene: TRBV21-1; j_gene: TRBJ1-4; abundance: .; d_gene: .; CDR3nt: TGTGCCAGCAGCCAAGAGGAGCCAGGCGAAAAACTGTTTTTT; CDR3aa: CASSQEEPGEKLFF
v_gene: TRBV6-2/TRBV6-3; j_gene: TRBJ2-7; abundance: .; d_gene: .; CDR3nt: TGTGCCAGCAGTTCCTTGGAGACTCCTTACGAGCAGTACTTC; CDR3aa: CASSSLETPYEQYF
v_gene: TRBV28; j_gene: TRBJ2-4; abundance: many; d_gene: TRBD1; CDR3nt: TGTGCCAGCAGTTCCCCAGGGACAGGAATAAACATTCAGTACTTC; CDR3aa: CASSSPGTGINIQYF
v_gene: TRBV9; j_gene: TRBJ1-2; abundance: many; d_gene: .; CDR3nt: TGTGCCAGCAGCGTAGCCCTCCAGGTTGACGGCTACACCTTC; CDR3aa: CASSVALQVDGYTF
v_gene: TRBV14; j_gene: TRBJ1-3; abundance: many; d_gene: TRBD1; CDR3nt: TGTGCCAGCAGCCGACTCAGACAGGGGGCCTTCTCTGGAAACACCATATATTTT; CDR3aa: CASSRLRQGAFSGNTIYF
v_gene: TRBV11-2; j_gene: TRBJ1-1; abundance: many; d_gene: .; CDR3nt: TGTGCCAGCAGCGTGTTACTATACACTGAAGCTTTCTTT; CDR3aa: CASSVLLYTEAFF
v_gene: TRBV15; j_gene: TRBJ2-1; abundance: .; d_gene: TRBD2; CDR3nt: TGTGCCACCAGCAGAGATGGGTCTAGCGGGGATGAGCAGTTCTTC; CDR3aa: CATSRDGSSGDEQFF
v_gene: TRBV20-1; j_gene: TRBJ2-3; abundance: many; d_gene: TRBD1; CDR3nt: TGCAGTGCTACAGGACAGGGCTTCACAGATACGCAGTATTTT; CDR3aa: CSATGQGFTDTQYF
v_gene: TRBV28; j_gene: TRBJ2-3; abundance: many; d_gene: .; CDR3nt: TGTGCCAGCAGTTTGATACGGGATACGCAGTATTTT; CDR3aa: CASSLIRDTQYF
v_gene: TRBV30; j_gene: TRBJ2-3; abundance: many; d_gene: .; CDR3nt: TGTGCCCGGGGGCTCGGTCCAGATACGCAGTATTTT; CDR3aa: CARGLGPDTQYF
v_gene: TRBV3-1; j_gene: TRBJ1-1; abundance: .; d_gene: .; CDR3nt: TGTGCCAGCAGCCAAGCGGGAGCTATGAACACTGAAGCTTTCTTT; CDR3aa: CASSQAGAMNTEAFF
v_gene: TRBV28; j_gene: TRBJ2-7; abundance: .; d_gene: .; CDR3nt: TGTGCCAGCAAGGGGCCGGGCACCCTCACCTACGAGCAGTACTTC; CDR3aa: CASKGPGTLTYEQYF
v_gene: TRBV5-1; j_gene: TRBJ2-5; abundance: many; d_gene: TRBD1; CDR3nt: TGCGCCAGCAGCTCTGGAGGCCAGGGGGACGGGGAGACCCAGTACTTC; CDR3aa: CASSSGGQGDGETQYF
v_gene: TRBV29-1; j_gene: TRBJ2-1; abundance: many; d_gene: TRBD1; CDR3nt: TGCAGCGTCAGACAGGGGGCGTTGGATGAGCAGTTCTTC; CDR3aa: CSVRQGALDEQFF
v_gene: TRBV11-1; j_gene: TRBJ2-1; abundance: .; d_gene: TRBD2; CDR3nt: TGTGCCGCTCACGACGCGGGGAGGGATGAGCAGTTCTTC; CDR3aa: CAAHDAGRDEQFF
v_gene: TRBV27; j_gene: TRBJ2-3; abundance: many; d_gene: TRBD1; CDR3nt: TGTGCCAGCAGTCCACGGACAGGGGGCAGGGGAAAAGCAGATACGCAGTATTTT; CDR3aa: CASSPRTGGRGKADTQYF
v_gene: TRBV9; j_gene: TRBJ2-7; abundance: many; d_gene: TRBD2; CDR3nt: TGTGCCAGCAGCCCCAGACTAGCGCCCTACGAGCAGTACTTC; CDR3aa: CASSPRLAPYEQYF